What follows are 16 T cell receptor beta chains derived from one specimen sequenced in a study of STAT3 mutations in large granular lymphocyte leukemia. Broader study findings: Every T-cell large granular lymphocyte leukemia patient had at least one immunodominant TCR beta clonotype.

The antigens for these receptors are not known. Repertoires were generated with immunoSEQ multiplex PCR, while TCRdb's copy carries only in-frame clones and drops some. This table holds some 6,000 clones, 88% found once. The specimen was PBMCs. The receptors here all came from a human donor with T large granular lymphocyte leukemia. Some clones in this sample may be carry-over from other donors' samples.

The V gene is TRBV4-1, the J gene TRBJ2-2, with 10 bases that match TRBD2. The junction had 4 bases not matched to a gene; V was cut back by 3 bases and J by 0 bases. Germline V gene lookup returns CDR1 MGHRA and CDR2 YSYEKL. CDR3 length: 17 residues. The CDR3, as DNA: TGCGCCAGCAGCCAGGGAGGACTAGCGGCGAACACCGGGGAGCTGTTTTTT. Encoded protein: CASSQGGLAANTGELFF.

This chain links TRBV2 with TRBJ2-3; no clear D. Germline loops: CDR1 SNHLY, CDR2 FYNNEI. The CDR3 contains 11 residues. V was trimmed by 5 bases and J by 6 bases, leaving 6 bases between them. This CDR3 is CASSSQDTQYF. CDR3 DNA sequence: TGTGCCAGCAGTAGTCAGGATACGCAGTATTTT. The full variable domain, its missing parts supplied by reference TRBV2 and TRBJ2-3, is EPEVTQTPSHQVTQMGQEVILRCVPISNHLYFYWYRQILGQKVEFLVSFYNNEISEKSEIFDDQFSVERPDGSNFTLKIRSTKLEDSAMYFCASSSQDTQYFGPGTRLTVL.

The V gene is TRBV19, the J gene TRBJ2-7; 9 nucleotides line up with TRBD1. V trimming: 6 bases; J trimming: 6 bases; junction bases outside the gene matches: 15. Germline V lookup: CDR1 LNHDA, CDR2 SQIVND (reference sequence). The CDR3 contains 16 residues. This CDR3 reads CASRLSGQGRGAEQYF. CDR3 bases: TGTGCCAGTAGACTTTCTGGACAGGGGAGAGGCGCCGAGCAGTACTTC.

The rearrangement uses TRBV7-9 and TRBJ2-2; 10 bases line up with TRBD1. V shed 10 bases, J shed 5 bases, and the junction held 10 bases outside the gene matches. Germline V gene data show CDR1 as SEHNR and CDR2 as FQNEAQ (reference sequence). The CDR3 spans 15 residues. For the CDR3, the DNA is TGTGCCACCTATCGACAGGGGGCAGAAACCGGGGAGCTGTTTTTT. Translating gives CATYRQGAETGELFF.

The chain couples TRBV30 to TRBJ1-5; 12 nucleotides match TRBD1. The CDR3 consists of 19 residues. V shed 2 bases, J shed 1 base, and the junction held 12 bases outside the gene matches. The V gene's germline CDR1 is GTSNPN and CDR2 SVGIG (reference sequence). The CDR3 spells CAWSSPRDRGLWSNQPQHF. The CDR3 bases are TGTGCCTGGAGTTCCCCTCGGGACAGGGGGCTATGGAGCAATCAGCCCCAGCATTTT.

This clone has only one observation. CDR3 bases: TGTGCCATCAGGGACAGGGGGTTAAACTATGGCTACACCTTC. Translated: CAIRDRGLNYGYTF. The chain recombines TRBV10-3 with TRBJ1-2, with 10 nucleotides matching TRBD1. The ends lost 6 bases at V and 2 bases at J; junction bases unmatched: 3. The CDR3 contains 14 residues. The V gene's germline CDR1 is ENHRY and CDR2 SYGVKD.

The genes are TRBV6-5 and TRBJ1-1; tentative D call: TRBD1 (5 bases). Between the trimmed V and J ends, which lost 1 base and 0 bases, there was a span of 12 bases. The CDR3 covers 16 residues. Germline V gene lookup returns CDR1 MNHEY and CDR2 SVGAGI. This chain's CDR3 is CASSYLKQGLNTEAFF. For the CDR3, the DNA is TGTGCCAGCAGTTACTTAAAGCAGGGACTGAACACTGAAGCTTTCTTT.

The rearrangement joins TRBV19 to TRBJ2-3; unclear D gene. Germline CDR1 reads LNHDA; CDR2 reads SQIVND (reference sequence). The CDR3 extends over 14 amino acids. Trimming cost V 5 bases and J 1 base, with 10 bases left between them. The CDR3 spells CASSPRHGTDTQYF. CDR3 coding DNA: TGTGCCAGTAGTCCTCGTCACGGCACAGATACGCAGTATTTT.

The DNA for the CDR3 is TGCAGCGCAAGCGGGAGGATGTCGGGTGAGCAGTTCTTC. It specifies CSASGRMSGEQFF. The chain recombines TRBV29-1 with TRBJ2-1; the match to TRBD2 covers 9 bases. CDR3 size: 13 residues. Germline assignment: CDR1 SQVTM and CDR2 ANQGSEA. V gave up 7 bases and J gave up 9 bases; unmatched junction bases: 10.

The gene calls are TRBV28 and TRBJ1-1, with D perhaps matching TRBD1 (5 bases). Germline V gene data show CDR1 as MDHEN and CDR2 as SYDVKM. Trimming left V 6 bases short and J 2 bases short, with 13 bases between. This CDR3 contains 14 residues. In DNA form, the CDR3 reads TGTGCCAGCAGGGCCGGGACTGATAACACTGAAGCTTTCTTT. Protein: CASRAGTDNTEAFF.

This clone was counted a few times. The genes are TRBV27 and TRBJ2-2; 7 bases match TRBD1. V gave up 5 bases and J gave up 0 bases; unmatched junction bases: 6. The germline V gene has CDR1 MNHEY and CDR2 SMNVEV (reference sequence). The CDR3 contains 16 residues. CDR3 coding DNA: TGTGCCAGCAGTCCAGACAGGGCCACGAACACCGGGGAGCTGTTTTTT. Residues: CASSPDRATNTGELFF.

The chain carries TRBV7-2 and TRBJ2-1, with D unclear. This CDR3 spans 16 amino acids. The germline V gene has CDR1 SGHTA and CDR2 FQGNSA. V lost 0 bases and J lost 0, with 9 bases in between. This CDR3 is CASSLAATSSYNEQFF. DNA for the CDR3: TGTGCCAGCAGCTTAGCGGCTACGAGCTCCTACAATGAGCAGTTCTTC.

CDR3 coding DNA: TGTGCCAGCTCACCACGGTCCGAGAGCTCCTATAATTCACCCCTCCACTTT. Translating it yields CASSPRSESSYNSPLHF. The chain employs TRBV18 and TRBJ1-6; D uncertain. This CDR3 region has 17 residues. V was cut by 1 base and J by 0 bases, with 10 bases left in between. Germline CDR1 and CDR2: KGHSH and LQKENI. Full variable domain (missing parts from reference TRBV18 and TRBJ1-6): NAGVMQNPRHLVRRRGQEARLRCSPMKGHSHVYWYRQLPEEGLKFMVYLQKENIIDESGMPKERFSAEFPKEGPSILRIQQVVRGDSAAYFCASSPRSESSYNSPLHFGNGTRLTVT.

This rearrangement joins TRBV4-1 to TRBJ2-3, with D possibly being TRBD2 (5 bases). The germline V and J ends were trimmed by 2 bases and 4 bases, with 19 bases remaining between them. The CDR3 is 17 amino acids. Per the germline V gene, CDR1 is MGHRA and CDR2 is YSYEKL. The CDR3 spells CASSQFVPSSSPDTQYF. CDR3 DNA: TGCGCCAGCAGCCAATTTGTTCCTAGCTCCTCCCCAGATACGCAGTATTTT.

The gene calls are TRBV6-1 and TRBJ2-7; D perhaps matches TRBD2 (5 bases). This CDR3 region has 14 residues. The germline V gene encodes CDR1 MNHNS and CDR2 SASEGT. V lost 0 bases and J lost 7, with 13 bases in between. In DNA form, the CDR3 reads TGTGCCAGCAGTGAAGCTGCCCCCACGGGAGAGCAGTACGTC. This sequence encodes CASSEAAPTGEQYV.

This clone appeared once. The chain joins TRBV27 to TRBJ2-3; 8 bases are shared with TRBD2. Germline V gene sequence: CDR1 MNHEY, CDR2 SMNVEV (reference sequence). The junction had 6 bases not matched to a gene; V was cut back by 5 bases and J by 2 bases. The CDR3 has 15 amino acids. This CDR3 reads CASSRGGLITDTQYF. The CDR3 DNA reads TGTGCCAGCAGTCGGGGGGGCCTTATCACAGATACGCAGTATTTT.